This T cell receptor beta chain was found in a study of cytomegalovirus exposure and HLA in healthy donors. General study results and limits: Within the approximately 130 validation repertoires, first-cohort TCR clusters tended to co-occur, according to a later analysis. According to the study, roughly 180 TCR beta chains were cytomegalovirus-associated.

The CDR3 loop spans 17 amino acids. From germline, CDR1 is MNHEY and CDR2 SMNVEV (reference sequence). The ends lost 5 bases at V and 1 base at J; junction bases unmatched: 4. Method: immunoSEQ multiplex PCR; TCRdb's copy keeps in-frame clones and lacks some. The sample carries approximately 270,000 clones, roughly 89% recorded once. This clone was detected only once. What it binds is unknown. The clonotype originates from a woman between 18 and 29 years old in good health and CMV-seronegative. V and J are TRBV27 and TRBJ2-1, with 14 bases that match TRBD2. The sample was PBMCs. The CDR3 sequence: CASSPRTSGGSYNEQFF. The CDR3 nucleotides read TGTGCCAGCAGTCCCCGGACTAGCGGGGGGTCCTACAATGAGCAGTTCTTC.